This TCR beta chain emerged from a study of beta chain features in type 1 diabetes. Trimming at V came to 4 bases and at J to 5 bases, leaving 10 bases not matched to a gene. The length of the CDR3 is 15 residues. Germline V gene data show CDR1 as SGDLS and CDR2 as YYNGEE. cDNA synthesis used the whole RNA isolate, giving expressed TCRB sequences. TCRdb's table, derived via immunoSEQ multiplex PCR, lists solely in-frame clones and lacks some. The table lists 430,000 or so clones, more than 9.5% of them singletons. Sorted populations all exceeded 95% purity. The study, taken as a whole, reports: For Type 1 diabetes patients, all four CD4+ subsets carried TCRB CDR3s that were moderately but significantly shorter.

Ten or more counts support this clone. Its cognate antigen is unknown. The origin of this receptor is a woman between 18 and 29 years old in good health. V gene TRBV9 combines with J gene TRBJ2-3, with TRBD1 identical over 7 bases. Material: naive CD4+ T cells from blood. This chain's CDR3 is CASSRQGLMGDTQYF. CDR3 nucleotides: TGTGCCAGCAGCCGACAGGGCTTGATGGGAGATACGCAGTATTTT. Variable domain in full (rest from reference TRBV9 and TRBJ2-3): DSGVTQTPKHLITATGQRVTLRCSPRSGDLSVYWYQQSLDQGLQFLIQYYNGEERAKGNILERFSAQQFPDLHSELNLSSLELGDSALYFCASSRQGLMGDTQYFGPGTRLTVL.